The 15 T cell receptor beta chains below were found in one sample sequenced in a study of T cell responses to AZD1222 COVID-19 vaccine (dated by TCRdb to about 2021). The time point label, read with the paper, signifies: baseline before first vaccination. The library was built by means of the immunoSEQ multiplex PCR assay. Drawn from immuneACCESS, this table holds only the in-frame rearrangements with V and J called that TCRdb kept. Clones are partly lost; checked studies trace under half to an unresolved V gene and leave the rest unexplained. Counted in this sample were roughly 150,000 clones; just over 90% of them appeared once. Of the sample, roughly 1.9% falls within the top ten clones. Here the sequenced sample was peripheral blood, taken on day 0 of AZD1222 vaccination. Receptors were obtained from an adult in good health.

CDR3 in DNA: TGTGCCAGCAGCTCCCAACAGGGGGGCAACACTGAAGCTTTCTTT. Residues: CASSSQQGGNTEAFF. The rearrangement uses TRBV11-2 and TRBJ1-1, with 8 nucleotides matching TRBD1. The V segment lost 4 bases and the J segment 2 bases; nucleotides outside the gene matches: 6. There are 15 residues in the CDR3. Germline CDR1 is SGHAT and CDR2 is FQNNGV.

The chain carries TRBV28 and TRBJ1-1; D gene uncertain. V shed 6 bases and J shed 0 bases, with 11 bases lying between them. The CDR3 extends over 14 amino acids. Germline CDR1 and CDR2: MDHEN and SYDVKM. CDR3 in amino acids: CASRTAGMNTEAFF. CDR3 nucleotide sequence: TGTGCCAGCAGGACGGCGGGGATGAACACTGAAGCTTTCTTT.

This sequence joins TRBV10-3 and TRBJ2-6, with TRBD1 identical over 7 bases. CDR1 and CDR2 (germline): ENHRY, SYGVKD. The CDR3 runs 16 residues. V gave up 6 bases and J gave up 0 bases; unmatched junction bases: 5. The CDR3 loop is CAIRTTGNSGANVLTF. The CDR3 DNA reads as TGTGCCATCAGGACGACAGGGAACTCTGGGGCCAACGTCCTGACTTTC.

The chain combines TRBV7-3 with TRBJ2-7; D is ambiguous. The CDR3 has 13 amino acids. V shed 3 bases and J shed 4 bases, with 10 bases lying between them. Germline CDR1 is SGHTA and CDR2 is FQGTGA. The CDR3 spells CASSFTDGYEQYF. The CDR3 DNA reads as TGTGCCAGCAGCTTTACTGACGGGTACGAGCAGTACTTC.

The rearrangement links TRBV28 to TRBJ2-2, with 16 bases identical to TRBD2. Germline V gene lookup returns CDR1 MDHEN and CDR2 SYDVKM. The CDR3 sequence is 17 residues long. V trimming: 0 bases; J trimming: 6 bases; junction bases outside the gene matches: 1. CDR3: CASSLWGLAGGPGELFF. The CDR3, as DNA: TGTGCCAGCAGTTTATGGGGACTAGCGGGAGGGCCCGGGGAGCTGTTTTTT.

The V and J genes are TRBV11-2 and TRBJ1-1; D is uncertain. CDR3 length: 15 amino acids. Trimming shortened V by 2 bases and J by 0 bases, and 10 bases separated the two germline ends. Germline CDR1 is SGHAT and CDR2 is FQNNGV. The CDR3 sequence: CASSLLPLMNTEAFF. CDR3 nucleotides: TGTGCCAGCAGCTTATTGCCCTTAATGAACACTGAAGCTTTCTTT.

This chain uses TRBV7-9 with TRBJ2-7; D is unclear. Germline loops: CDR1 SEHNR, CDR2 FQNEAQ (reference sequence). V was shortened by 1 base and J by 7 bases, with 17 bases between the two germline ends. The CDR3 has 15 amino acids. CDR3 in DNA: TGTGCCAGCAGCTTAGAGTCACGAGTTGGATATGAGCAGTACTTC. Amino acid sequence: CASSLESRVGYEQYF.

In its sample, this clone was seen once. The chain is built from TRBV5-4 and TRBJ2-7; D remains ambiguous. V lost 2 bases and J lost 2, with 11 bases in between. CDR1 SGHNT and CDR2 YYREEE come from the germline V gene (reference sequence). The CDR3 has 14 residues. The CDR3 sequence: CASSFDSPAYEQYF. Written as DNA, the CDR3 is TGTGCCAGCAGCTTCGACTCACCAGCCTACGAGCAGTACTTC.

The V gene is TRBV7-6, the J gene TRBJ1-2; D gene ambiguous. The CDR3 sequence is 14 residues long. Germline CDR1 SGHVS, CDR2 FNYEAQ. V dropped 8 bases and J dropped 2 bases, with 15 bases sitting between them. Written as DNA, the CDR3 is TGTGCCAGCTCCTCCCTCGGGCGGAACTATGGCTACACCTTC. Translated: CASSSLGRNYGYTF. The variable domain in full, with the rest retrieved from reference TRBV7-6 and TRBJ1-2, is GAGVSQSPRYKVTKRGQDVALRCDPISGHVSLYWYRQALGQGPEFLTYFNYEAQQDKSGLPNDRFSAERPEGSISTLTIQRTEQRDSAMYRCASSSLGRNYGYTFGSGTRLTVV.

The rearrangement uses TRBV5-6 and TRBJ1-1, with D possibly TRBD1 on 5 matching bases. Germline CDR1 and CDR2: SGHDT and YYEEEE. The CDR3 loop spans 12 amino acids. Trimming pared 1 base from V and 10 bases from J, leaving 11 bases between. DNA for the CDR3: TGTGCCAGCAGCTTGTCGGGGGAGGGAGCTTTCTTT. Its translation: CASSLSGEGAFF.

A single count supports this clone. The DNA of the CDR3 is TGTGCCAGTAGTAGTCTGACGAGGAACACTGAAGCTTTCTTT. Residues: CASSSLTRNTEAFF. The rearrangement joins TRBV19 to TRBJ1-1; no clear D. The germline V gene has CDR1 LNHDA and CDR2 SQIVND (reference sequence). Trimming cost V 4 bases and J 1 base, with 10 bases left between them. This CDR3 is built from 14 residues.

This chain joins TRBV11-3 and TRBJ2-3; no clear D. CDR3 length equals 18 residues. Germline CDR1 is SGHNT and CDR2 is YENEEA. The ends were cut back, 1 base at V and 0 bases at J, with 17 bases in the middle. CDR3 amino acids: CASSLGGWIASSTDTQYF. As DNA, the CDR3 is TGTGCCAGCAGCTTAGGGGGTTGGATTGCTTCTAGCACAGATACGCAGTATTTT.

This clone was observed once. V is TRBV2 and J is TRBJ2-5; D is ambiguous. The CDR3 loop spans 13 amino acids. CDR1 is SNHLY and CDR2 is FYNNEI in the germline V gene. V dropped 5 bases and J dropped 5 bases, with 12 bases sitting between them. CDR3 DNA sequence: TGTGCCAGCAGTATTCAGGTGGGGGAGACCCAGTACTTC. It encodes CASSIQVGETQYF.

The chain carries TRBV7-9 and TRBJ1-1, with a tentative D call TRBD1 (5 bases). This CDR3 is built from 15 residues. The germline V gene encodes CDR1 SEHNR and CDR2 FQNEAQ (reference sequence). Trimming shortened V by 4 bases and J by 3 bases, and 15 bases separated the two germline ends. The CDR3 loop is CASSYGRTRDTEAFF. DNA of the CDR3: TGTGCCAGCAGCTACGGACGGACACGAGACACTGAAGCTTTCTTT.

V usage is TRBV5-1 and J usage is TRBJ2-7; TRBD1 aligns across 8 bases. The junction had 1 base not matched to a gene; V was cut back by 3 bases and J by 2 bases. Germline lookup yields CDR1 SGHRS and CDR2 YFSETQ. The CDR3 has 13 amino acids. CDR3 region: CASSSTGAYEQYF. CDR3 nucleotide sequence: TGCGCCAGCAGCTCGACAGGGGCCTACGAGCAGTACTTC.